This T cell receptor beta chain was recorded in a study of tumor-infiltrating lymphocytes in primary liver carcinoma. Co-extraction yielded RNA and DNA from about 20-30 mg of unsorted bulk tissue. CDR1 and CDR2 (germline): MGHRA, YSYEKL. The CDR3 loop spans 20 amino acids. Trimming removed 0 bases from V and 0 bases from J, with 23 bases in between. With approximately 500 ng total RNA as template and a constant-region primer, TCR beta cDNA was made. A slightly modified ARM-PCR protocol with three nested multiplex PCR rounds produced these TCR beta libraries. The first two PCR rounds used TRBV1-TRBV30 primers with a Cbeta primer, approximately 9 cycles each. TCRdb re-called the multiplex PCR reads through MiXCR, storing one row per CDR3 protein. The sample holds about 120,000 distinct CDR3 sequences, less than 75% seen once.

The specimen sequenced was tumor-adjacent normal liver tissue. The source is an older woman with primary liver carcinoma and hepatitis B virus infection. This sequence joins TRBV4-1 and TRBJ2-5; the D gene is possibly TRBD2 (5 bases). CDR3 protein: CASSQDGMGVGPIYQETQYF. The CDR3 DNA is TGCGCCAGCAGCCAAGATGGAATGGGAGTTGGCCCTATCTACCAAGAGACCCAGTACTTC.